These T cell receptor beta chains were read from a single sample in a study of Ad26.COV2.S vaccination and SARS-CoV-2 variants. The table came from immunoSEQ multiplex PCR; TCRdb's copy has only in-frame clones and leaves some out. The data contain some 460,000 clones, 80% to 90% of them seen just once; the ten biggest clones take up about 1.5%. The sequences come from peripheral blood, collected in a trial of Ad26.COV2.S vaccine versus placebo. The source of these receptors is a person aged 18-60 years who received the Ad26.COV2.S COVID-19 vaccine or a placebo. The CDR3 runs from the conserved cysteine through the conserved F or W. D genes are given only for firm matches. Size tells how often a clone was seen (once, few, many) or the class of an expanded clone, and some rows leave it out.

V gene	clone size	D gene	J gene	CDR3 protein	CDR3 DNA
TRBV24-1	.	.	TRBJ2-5	CATSDERGETQYF	TGTGCCACCAGTGATGAGAGGGGTGAGACCCAGTACTTC
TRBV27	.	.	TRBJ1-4	CASSLSVPNEKLFF	TGTGCCAGCAGTTTATCCGTGCCAAATGAAAAACTGTTTTTT
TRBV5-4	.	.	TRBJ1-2	CASSPTTETGDYTF	TGTGCCAGCAGCCCCACGACAGAAACAGGTGACTACACCTTC
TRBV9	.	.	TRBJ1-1	CASSVVGGGTEAFF	TGTGCCAGCAGCGTAGTAGGGGGTGGCACTGAAGCTTTCTTT
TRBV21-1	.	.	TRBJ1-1	CASSKASGMNTEAFF	TGTGCCAGCAGCAAAGCGTCTGGGATGAACACTGAAGCTTTCTTT
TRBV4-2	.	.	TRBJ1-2	CASSQGLGTYGYTF	TGTGCCAGCAGCCAAGGGCTGGGGACCTATGGCTACACCTTC
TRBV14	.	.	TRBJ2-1	CASSQAVNSYNEQFF	TGTGCCAGCAGCCAAGCAGTAAACTCCTACAATGAGCAGTTCTTC
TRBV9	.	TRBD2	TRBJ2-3	CASSVSGRSDTQYF	TGTGCCAGCAGCGTAAGCGGGAGGTCCGATACGCAGTATTTT
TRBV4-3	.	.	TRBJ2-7	CASSQGAGRTYEQYF	TGCGCCAGCAGCCAAGGGGCAGGGAGAACCTACGAGCAGTACTTC
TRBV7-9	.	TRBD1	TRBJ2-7	CASSYRGSSYEQYF	TGTGCCAGCAGCTACAGGGGGAGCTCCTACGAGCAGTACTTC
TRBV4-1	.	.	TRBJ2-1	CASSQDARDRSIYNEQFF	TGCGCCAGCAGCCAAGATGCGCGGGACCGTTCCATTTACAATGAGCAGTTCTTC
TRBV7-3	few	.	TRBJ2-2	CASSLKGEVNTGELFF	TGTGCCAGCAGCTTAAAGGGGGAAGTGAACACCGGGGAGCTGTTTTTT
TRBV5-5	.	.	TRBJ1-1	CASSLAGNGPEAFF	TGTGCCAGCAGCTTGGCCGGAAACGGACCCGAAGCTTTCTTT
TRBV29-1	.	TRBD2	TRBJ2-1	CSVARRSGVGEQFF	TGCAGCGTGGCCCGTCGAAGCGGGGTGGGTGAGCAGTTCTTC
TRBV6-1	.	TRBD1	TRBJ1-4	CASSEQPGQGGEKLFF	TGTGCCAGCAGTGAACAACCGGGACAGGGGGGAGAAAAACTGTTTTTT
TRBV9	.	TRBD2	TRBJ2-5	CASSVVGGGPRETQYF	TGTGCCAGCAGCGTAGTTGGGGGAGGGCCCCGAGAGACCCAGTACTTC
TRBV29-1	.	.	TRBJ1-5	CSVGEGRPQHF	TGCAGCGTAGGCGAGGGCAGGCCCCAGCATTTT
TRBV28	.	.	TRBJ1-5	CASSLLPGARDQPQHF	TGTGCCAGCAGTTTACTCCCGGGGGCCAGAGATCAGCCCCAGCATTTT
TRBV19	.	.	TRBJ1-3	CASSMTGAGNTIYF	TGTGCCAGTAGTATGACAGGAGCTGGAAACACCATATATTTT
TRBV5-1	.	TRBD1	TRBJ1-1	CASKGTGFTEAFF	TGCGCCAGCAAGGGGACAGGGTTCACTGAAGCTTTCTTT
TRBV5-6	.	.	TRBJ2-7	CASSLGAVVYEQYF	TGTGCCAGCAGCTTGGGGGCCGTGGTATACGAGCAGTACTTC
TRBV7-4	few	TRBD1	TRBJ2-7	CASSFRDRAEQYF	TGTGCCAGCAGCTTTAGGGACAGGGCCGAGCAGTACTTC
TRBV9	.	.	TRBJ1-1	CASSSTHTTEAFF	TGTGCCAGCAGCTCCACCCACACCACTGAAGCTTTCTTT
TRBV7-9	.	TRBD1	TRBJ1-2	CASSLGGQGMASGYTF	TGTGCCAGCAGCTTGGGAGGACAGGGGATGGCTAGTGGCTACACCTTC
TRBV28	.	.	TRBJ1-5	CASSPRRGNQPQHF	TGTGCCAGCAGCCCCCGACGGGGCAATCAGCCCCAGCATTTT
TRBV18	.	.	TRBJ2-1	CASSPSLVRRRDDNEQFF	TGTGCCAGCTCACCATCCCTCGTACGGAGGCGGGATGACAATGAGCAGTTCTTC
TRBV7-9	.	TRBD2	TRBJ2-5	CASSLVAGLGKIQETQYF	TGTGCCAGCAGCTTAGTCGCGGGACTAGGCAAAATCCAAGAGACCCAGTACTTC
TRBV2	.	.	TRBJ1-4	CASKATIATNEKLFF	TGTGCCAGCAAGGCAACCATAGCAACTAATGAAAAACTGTTTTTT